This TCR beta chain was found in a study of control samples from healthy donors and cancer patients. Comment on this clone: The sample contains more than one DNA sequence encoding this CDR3.

V was cut by 3 bases and J by 1 base, with 6 bases left in between. The CDR3 extends over 13 amino acids. Germline CDR1 reads WNHNN; CDR2 reads SYGVQD (reference sequence). Using immunoSEQ multiplex PCR, the repertoire was profiled, and TCRdb retains in-frame clones only, with some absent. The sample's table shows approximately 190,000 clones. The sample consisted of blood. The chain employs TRBV10-1 and TRBJ1-1; D not certain. This clonotype was obtained from a young woman in good health. CDR3 in DNA: TGCGCCAGCAGTGAACGGTGGAACACTGAAGCTTTCTTT. It translates to CASSERWNTEAFF.